This is a list of T cell receptor beta chains from one sample in a study of T cells in Graves' hyperthyroidism and ophthalmopathy. One entry per CDR3 protein, called by TCRdb with MiXCR from the multiplex PCR reads. Of hundreds of thousands of distinct CDR3 sequences listed, roughly a sixth were seen once; the top ten hold less than 3.5%. Source material: blood. The receptor set was obtained from a woman in her forties with Graves' ophthalmopathy. CDR3s include the opening cysteine and the closing phenylalanine or tryptophan. D genes are given only for firm matches. Some rows mark clone size as missing; the rest say once, few, many or name a class of expanded clone.

V,J,D,size,CDR3,DNA
TRBV12-3/TRBV12-4,TRBJ2-2,.,few,CASSYLPASTGELFF,TGTGCCAGCAGTTACCTTCCTGCGAGCACCGGGGAGCTTTTTTTT
TRBV12-3/TRBV12-4,TRBJ1-2,.,few,CASSSRRHYGYTF,TGTGCCAGCAGTTCGAGGCGGCACTATGGCTACACCTTC
TRBV28,TRBJ1-2,.,.,CASRRGPPHYGYTF,TGTGCCAGCAGGCGGGGGCCCCCCCACTATGGCTACACCTTC
TRBV30,TRBJ2-7,.,many,CAWSVGDEQYF,TGTGCCTGGAGTGTCGGTGATGAGCAGTACTTC
TRBV24-1,TRBJ2-5,TRBD1,.,CATSDRRDRGRETQYF,TGTGCCACCAGTGATCGCAGGGACAGGGGGCGAGAGACCCAGTACTTC
TRBV2,TRBJ2-1,.,many,CASSGGGLPPGYNEQFF,TGTGCCAGCAGTGGAGGGGGACTCCCACCGGGTTACAATGAGCAGTTCTTC
TRBV19,TRBJ2-7,.,once,CASSIGASGQQSYEQYF,TGTGCCAGTAGTATAGGAGCCAGCGGACAGCAATCCTACGAGCAGTACTTC
TRBV9,TRBJ2-3,.,.,CASSVGLAGDTQYF,TGTGCCAGCAGCGTAGGCCTAGCCGGGGATACGCAGTATTTT
TRBV5-6,TRBJ1-1,.,few,CASSRRGAGNTEAFF,TGTGCCAGCAGCCGGCGGGGGGCCGGGAACACTGAAGCTTTCTTT
TRBV7-2,TRBJ2-5,.,many,CASSLDGSGSRTQYF,TGTGCCAGCAGCTTAGACGGGAGTGGGTCCAGGACCCAGTACTTC
TRBV29-1,TRBJ2-5,.,few,CSVGRVGETQYF,TGCAGCGTTGGCAGGGTCGGAGAGACCCAGTACTTC
TRBV2,TRBJ2-1,TRBD1,.,CASQPGQDYNEQFF,TGTGCCAGTCAACCGGGACAGGACTACAATGAGCAGTTCTTC
TRBV6-1,TRBJ1-5,.,many,CASRQGALDQPQHF,TGTGCCAGCAGACAGGGTGCATTGGATCAGCCCCAGCATTTT
TRBV5-4,TRBJ2-7,TRBD1,many,CASSPGDRVYEQYF,TGTGCCAGCAGTCCCGGGGACAGGGTCTACGAGCAGTACTTC
TRBV28,TRBJ1-5,.,many,CASSQTWGNQPQHF,TGTGCCAGCAGCCAAACTTGGGGCAATCAGCCCCAGCATTTT
TRBV5-5,TRBJ2-5,.,.,CASSFSTAPPGTQYF,TGTGCCAGCAGCTTTAGCACAGCACCACCGGGGACCCAGTACTTC
TRBV29-1,TRBJ2-7,.,.,CSVGRELGEQYF,TGCAGCGTGGGCCGGGAGTTGGGCGAGCAGTACTTC
TRBV2,TRBJ2-1,TRBD1,.,CASSSGRTGLYNEQFF,TGTGCCAGCAGTTCCGGTAGGACAGGGCTGTACAATGAGCAGTTCTTC
TRBV19,TRBJ2-7,TRBD1,.,CASSIRTGGTYEQYF,TGTGCCAGTAGTATAAGGACAGGGGGAACCTACGAGCAGTACTTC
TRBV5-1,TRBJ2-1,.,many,CASSLDQGLYNEQFF,TGCGCCAGCAGCTTGGATCAGGGCTTGTACAATGAGCAGTTCTTC
TRBV9,TRBJ2-5,TRBD2,few,CASSVGSSGGAETQYF,TGTGCCAGCAGCGTAGGGTCTAGCGGGGGGGCCGAGACCCAGTACTTC
TRBV19,TRBJ1-1,TRBD1,.,CASTRQGAGTEAFF,TGTGCCAGTACTCGACAGGGGGCGGGCACTGAAGCTTTCTTT
TRBV3-1,TRBJ2-5,.,many,CASSQEKGTSLETQYF,TGTGCCAGCAGCCAAGAAAAGGGGACTTCCCTAGAGACCCAGTACTTC
TRBV12-3/TRBV12-4,TRBJ2-3,TRBD1,many,CASTYSRAGGDTQYF,TGTGCCAGCACCTATAGTCGGGCAGGGGGCGATACGCAGTATTTT
TRBV20-1,TRBJ2-7,.,many,CSARGDGGYEQYF,TGCAGTGCTAGAGGCGACGGAGGCTACGAGCAGTACTTC
TRBV7-9,TRBJ2-7,.,few,CASSSQGGYYEQYF,TGTGCCAGCAGCTCCCAAGGGGGTTACTACGAGCAGTACTTC
TRBV7-9,TRBJ1-6,.,.,CASSPDAGDNSPLHF,TGTGCCAGCAGCCCCGACGCAGGGGATAATTCACCCCTCCACTTT
TRBV3-1,TRBJ2-2,.,.,CASSQQRADTRELFF,TGTGCCAGCAGCCAACAGCGGGCGGACACCCGGGAGCTGTTTTTT
TRBV5-1,TRBJ2-2,.,few,CASSTTGELFF,TGCGCCAGCAGTACAACCGGGGAGCTGTTTTTT
TRBV4-1,TRBJ2-4,.,many,CASSQGHQAKNIQYF,TGCGCCAGCAGCCAAGGACACCAAGCCAAAAACATTCAGTACTTC
TRBV7-2,TRBJ1-1,.,many,CASKGRTMNTEAFF,TGTGCCAGCAAGGGCAGGACGATGAACACTGAAGCTTTCTTT
TRBV19,TRBJ1-1,.,.,CASSIGGHLMNTEAFF,TGTGCCAGTAGTATAGGGGGGCACCTCATGAACACTGAAGCTTTCTTT
TRBV20-1,TRBJ1-5,TRBD1,few,CSASLGTAPRDQPQHF,TGCAGTGCTAGCCTCGGGACAGCCCCGAGGGATCAGCCCCAGCATTTT
TRBV6-1,TRBJ1-5,TRBD1,few,CASTLGLGQGVNQPQHF,TGTGCCAGCACCCTAGGGCTAGGACAGGGGGTAAATCAGCCCCAGCATTTT
TRBV7-9,TRBJ2-3,.,few,CASSPDQGGRDTQYF,TGTGCCAGCAGCCCGGACCAGGGTGGGAGAGATACGCAGTATTTT
TRBV6-2/TRBV6-3,TRBJ2-3,.,once,CASTLLGSGGTDTQYF,TGTGCCAGCACCCTACTGGGCTCCGGGGGCACAGATACGCAGTATTTT
TRBV6-4,TRBJ2-7,TRBD1,few,CASTSDRDSYEQYF,TGTGCCAGCACCTCAGACAGGGACTCCTACGAGCAGTACTTC